This TCR beta chain was profiled in a study of T cell repertoires in ileal Crohn's disease. The wider study: About half received postoperative treatment, about a dozen with thiopurines and approximately 19 anti-TNF. Study-wide points: Endoscopic recurrence occurred in every patient whose clonality exceeded 26.8%.

Concerning this clone itself: Its antigen remains unidentified.

TCRB immunosequencing input was roughly 500 nanograms of biopsy DNA per sample. Only in-frame clones appear in the TCRdb table, and some are missing; sequencing was by immunoSEQ multiplex PCR. Among 9,500 to 12,000 clones listed, roughly four fifths were seen once. This clonotype was obtained from an adult with Crohn's disease. The sequenced sample consisted of ileal tissue.

CDR3 protein: CASSVRMTGQSPKNTEAFF. For the CDR3, the DNA is TGTGCCAGCAGTGTTAGAATGACAGGGCAAAGCCCTAAGAACACTGAAGCTTTCTTT. This chain connects TRBV6-1 to TRBJ1-1; the match to TRBD1 covers 7 bases. Germline CDR1 MNHNS, CDR2 SASEGT. The CDR3 contains 19 residues. The V and J ends lost 4 bases and 1 base, in that order; junction bases with no gene match: 18.